This is a list of T cell receptor beta chains from one sample in a study of CD8+ T cells in alopecia areata. This table comes from immunoSEQ multiplex PCR, and its TCRdb copy is limited to in-frame clones, with some not included. The table lists tens of thousands of clones, approximately 58% of them singletons. Source: CD8+ T cells sorted from blood, taken at week 0. These receptors were taken from a human donor with alopecia areata. Both conserved end residues are part of each CDR3. D genes are given only for firm matches. Clone sizes are given selectively: once, few, many, or a class where the clone is expanded.

cdr3_aa: CASSPRFRVNEQFF; cdr3_nt: TGTGCCAGCAGCCCAAGATTTAGGGTGAATGAGCAGTTCTTC; j_call: TRBJ2-1; cdr3_length: 14; clone_size: .; v_call: TRBV7-3; d_call: .
cdr3_aa: CASSPTGSYGYTF; cdr3_nt: TGTGCCAGCAGCCCGACAGGGTCCTATGGCTACACCTTC; j_call: TRBJ1-2; cdr3_length: 13; clone_size: .; v_call: TRBV6-5; d_call: TRBD1
cdr3_aa: CASSQDLNTEAFF; cdr3_nt: TGCGCCAGCAGCCAGGACCTGAACACTGAAGCTTTCTTT; j_call: TRBJ1-1; cdr3_length: 13; clone_size: .; v_call: TRBV4-3; d_call: .
cdr3_aa: CASSQEGDSGYEQYF; cdr3_nt: TGCGCCAGCAGCCAAGAGGGGGATAGCGGCTACGAGCAGTACTTC; j_call: TRBJ2-7; cdr3_length: 15; clone_size: .; v_call: TRBV4-1; d_call: .
cdr3_aa: CASSFPGVRPEAFF; cdr3_nt: TGTGCCAGCAGTTTCCCGGGCGTGAGGCCTGAAGCTTTCTTT; j_call: TRBJ1-1; cdr3_length: 14; clone_size: many; v_call: TRBV28; d_call: .
cdr3_aa: CASSQDRFTYNEQFF; cdr3_nt: TGCGCCAGCAGCCAAGATCGATTTACCTACAATGAGCAGTTCTTC; j_call: TRBJ2-1; cdr3_length: 15; clone_size: .; v_call: TRBV4-3; d_call: .
cdr3_aa: CASTTGLAGGANEQFF; cdr3_nt: TGTGCCAGCACCACGGGACTAGCGGGAGGGGCGAATGAGCAGTTCTTC; j_call: TRBJ2-1; cdr3_length: 16; clone_size: .; v_call: TRBV27; d_call: TRBD2
cdr3_aa: CASTATNTGELFF; cdr3_nt: TGTGCCAGCACCGCTACGAACACCGGGGAGCTGTTTTTT; j_call: TRBJ2-2; cdr3_length: 13; clone_size: many; v_call: TRBV7-9; d_call: .
cdr3_aa: CASSARTGDTGELFF; cdr3_nt: TGTGCCAGCAGCGCCCGGACAGGGGACACCGGGGAGCTGTTTTTT; j_call: TRBJ2-2; cdr3_length: 15; clone_size: .; v_call: TRBV6-4; d_call: TRBD1
cdr3_aa: CSGNAYHTEAFF; cdr3_nt: TGCAGCGGGAACGCCTACCACACTGAAGCTTTCTTT; j_call: TRBJ1-1; cdr3_length: 12; clone_size: .; v_call: TRBV29-1; d_call: .
cdr3_aa: CASSYLLEHNEQFF; cdr3_nt: TGTGCCAGCAGTTATTTGTTAGAACACAATGAGCAGTTCTTC; j_call: TRBJ2-1; cdr3_length: 14; clone_size: .; v_call: TRBV6-1; d_call: .
cdr3_aa: CASSPHREVYTEAFF; cdr3_nt: TGTGCCAGCAGTCCCCACAGAGAGGTGTACACTGAAGCTTTCTTT; j_call: TRBJ1-1; cdr3_length: 15; clone_size: few; v_call: TRBV28; d_call: .
cdr3_aa: CSVGDGYEQYF; cdr3_nt: TGCAGCGTGGGGGACGGCTACGAGCAGTACTTC; j_call: TRBJ2-7; cdr3_length: 11; clone_size: .; v_call: TRBV29-1; d_call: .
cdr3_aa: CSVEGAGYGYTF; cdr3_nt: TGCAGCGTGGAGGGAGCGGGCTATGGCTACACCTTC; j_call: TRBJ1-2; cdr3_length: 12; clone_size: few; v_call: TRBV29-1; d_call: .
cdr3_aa: CASSAGLADYNEQFF; cdr3_nt: TGTGCCAGCAGCGCCGGACTAGCGGACTACAATGAGCAGTTCTTC; j_call: TRBJ2-1; cdr3_length: 15; clone_size: few; v_call: TRBV7-3; d_call: TRBD2
cdr3_aa: CASSLEQGMNTEAFF; cdr3_nt: TGCGCCAGCAGCTTGGAGCAGGGAATGAACACTGAAGCTTTCTTT; j_call: TRBJ1-1; cdr3_length: 15; clone_size: .; v_call: TRBV5-1; d_call: .
cdr3_aa: CASSVSGEVYNEQFF; cdr3_nt: TGTGCCAGCAGTGTTAGCGGGGAGGTTTACAATGAGCAGTTCTTC; j_call: TRBJ2-1; cdr3_length: 15; clone_size: .; v_call: TRBV27; d_call: TRBD2
cdr3_aa: CASSAHRYQETQYF; cdr3_nt: TGTGCCAGCAGTGCCCACAGGTACCAAGAGACCCAGTACTTC; j_call: TRBJ2-5; cdr3_length: 14; clone_size: once; v_call: TRBV25-1; d_call: .
cdr3_aa: CASAQWAGTSGSMSSYNEQFF; cdr3_nt: TGTGCCAGTGCCCAGTGGGCCGGGACTAGCGGATCGATGAGCTCCTACAATGAGCAGTTCTTC; j_call: TRBJ2-1; cdr3_length: 21; clone_size: .; v_call: TRBV19; d_call: TRBD2
cdr3_aa: CSVDGGAMSYEQYF; cdr3_nt: TGCAGCGTTGATGGGGGGGCGATGTCCTACGAGCAGTACTTC; j_call: TRBJ2-7; cdr3_length: 14; clone_size: .; v_call: TRBV29-1; d_call: .
cdr3_aa: CASSQDRGFGANVLTF; cdr3_nt: TGTGCCAGCAGCCAAGATAGAGGGTTCGGGGCCAACGTCCTGACTTTC; j_call: TRBJ2-6; cdr3_length: 16; clone_size: .; v_call: TRBV14; d_call: .
cdr3_aa: CASSDGTGGIGEQFF; cdr3_nt: TGTGCCAGCAGTGATGGGACAGGGGGGATAGGGGAGCAGTTCTTC; j_call: TRBJ2-1; cdr3_length: 15; clone_size: once; v_call: TRBV2; d_call: TRBD1
cdr3_aa: CASSDAARNTEAFF; cdr3_nt: TGTGCCAGCAGTGACGCGGCGCGGAACACTGAAGCTTTCTTT; j_call: TRBJ1-1; cdr3_length: 14; clone_size: many; v_call: TRBV6-1; d_call: .
cdr3_aa: CASSPPLAGGANTGELFF; cdr3_nt: TGTGCCAGCTCACCACCCCTAGCGGGGGGCGCGAACACCGGGGAGCTGTTTTTT; j_call: TRBJ2-2; cdr3_length: 18; clone_size: .; v_call: TRBV18; d_call: TRBD2
cdr3_aa: CSVEDLSEISYNEQFF; cdr3_nt: TGCAGCGTTGAAGATCTTTCCGAAATCTCCTACAATGAGCAGTTCTTC; j_call: TRBJ2-1; cdr3_length: 16; clone_size: .; v_call: TRBV29-1; d_call: .
cdr3_aa: CASSPLFRSRGGFIHTQYF; cdr3_nt: TGTGCCAGCAGCCCCCTTTTTAGAAGTCGGGGAGGATTCATTCATACGCAGTATTTT; j_call: TRBJ2-3; cdr3_length: 19; clone_size: .; v_call: TRBV27; d_call: .
cdr3_aa: CAWSKVANVLTF; cdr3_nt: TGTGCCTGGAGTAAAGTCGCCAACGTCCTGACTTTC; j_call: TRBJ2-6; cdr3_length: 12; clone_size: .; v_call: TRBV30; d_call: .
cdr3_aa: CASSLSNYGYTF; cdr3_nt: TGCGCCAGCAGCTTGTCTAACTATGGCTACACCTTC; j_call: TRBJ1-2; cdr3_length: 12; clone_size: few; v_call: TRBV5-1; d_call: .
cdr3_aa: CASSLSWETQYF; cdr3_nt: TGTGCCAGCAGTTTGAGTTGGGAGACCCAGTACTTC; j_call: TRBJ2-5; cdr3_length: 12; clone_size: few; v_call: TRBV28; d_call: .
cdr3_aa: CAWMDGYGYTF; cdr3_nt: TGTGCCTGGATGGACGGGTATGGCTACACCTTC; j_call: TRBJ1-2; cdr3_length: 11; clone_size: .; v_call: TRBV30; d_call: .
cdr3_aa: CASSGTPRPETQYF; cdr3_nt: TGTGCCAGCAGCGGGACACCTCGACCTGAGACCCAGTACTTC; j_call: TRBJ2-5; cdr3_length: 14; clone_size: .; v_call: TRBV7-9; d_call: .
cdr3_aa: CASSQDHTTGLGSPLHF; cdr3_nt: TGCGCCAGCAGCCAAGATCATACGACAGGGCTTGGTTCACCCCTCCACTTT; j_call: TRBJ1-6; cdr3_length: 17; clone_size: many; v_call: TRBV4-3; d_call: TRBD1
cdr3_aa: CATSRERTGSYEQYF; cdr3_nt: TGTGCCACCAGCAGGGAGCGGACAGGTTCCTACGAGCAGTACTTC; j_call: TRBJ2-7; cdr3_length: 15; clone_size: .; v_call: TRBV15; d_call: TRBD1
cdr3_aa: CASSYSSFGHNEQYF; cdr3_nt: TGTGCCAGCAGTTACTCTTCGTTTGGGCATAACGAGCAGTACTTC; j_call: TRBJ2-7; cdr3_length: 15; clone_size: .; v_call: TRBV6-5; d_call: .
cdr3_aa: CSVEDRGLSSSYNEQFF; cdr3_nt: TGCAGCGTTGAAGATCGGGGGCTATCCAGCTCCTACAATGAGCAGTTCTTC; j_call: TRBJ2-1; cdr3_length: 17; clone_size: .; v_call: TRBV29-1; d_call: .
cdr3_aa: CATGGFPYEQYF; cdr3_nt: TGTGCCACCGGGGGATTTCCGTACGAGCAGTACTTC; j_call: TRBJ2-7; cdr3_length: 12; clone_size: .; v_call: TRBV6-5; d_call: .
cdr3_aa: CASSLAYWGARGYTF; cdr3_nt: TGCGCCAGCAGCTTGGCATATTGGGGGGCGCGTGGCTACACCTTC; j_call: TRBJ1-2; cdr3_length: 15; clone_size: .; v_call: TRBV5-1; d_call: .
cdr3_aa: CASSEGTEAFF; cdr3_nt: TGTGCCAGCAGTGAAGGAACTGAAGCTTTCTTT; j_call: TRBJ1-1; cdr3_length: 11; clone_size: once; v_call: TRBV2; d_call: .
cdr3_aa: CAWSTGSNQPQHF; cdr3_nt: TGTGCCTGGAGTACAGGTTCCAATCAGCCCCAGCATTTT; j_call: TRBJ1-5; cdr3_length: 13; clone_size: .; v_call: TRBV30; d_call: .
cdr3_aa: CASSAFSDVGGTDTQYF; cdr3_nt: TGTGCCAGCAGCGCCTTTTCAGACGTAGGTGGCACAGATACGCAGTATTTT; j_call: TRBJ2-3; cdr3_length: 17; clone_size: medium-sized; v_call: TRBV6-4; d_call: .
cdr3_aa: CASSLVGQYYEQFF; cdr3_nt: TGCGCCAGCAGCTTGGTGGGACAGTATTATGAGCAGTTCTTC; j_call: TRBJ2-1; cdr3_length: 14; clone_size: .; v_call: TRBV5-1; d_call: TRBD1
cdr3_aa: CASSLRGAGYGYTF; cdr3_nt: TGTGCCAGCAGTTTACGAGGAGCAGGCTATGGCTACACCTTC; j_call: TRBJ1-2; cdr3_length: 14; clone_size: .; v_call: TRBV27; d_call: .
cdr3_aa: CASSLSDSHGYTF; cdr3_nt: TGTGCCAGCAGTTTATCAGACAGCCATGGCTACACCTTC; j_call: TRBJ1-2; cdr3_length: 13; clone_size: .; v_call: TRBV27; d_call: .
cdr3_aa: CASSLLAGTNQPQHF; cdr3_nt: TGTGCCAGCAGTCTCCTTGCCGGGACCAATCAGCCCCAGCATTTT; j_call: TRBJ1-5; cdr3_length: 15; clone_size: .; v_call: TRBV7-6; d_call: .
cdr3_aa: CASSEDGYYAGYTF; cdr3_nt: TGTGCCAGCAGTGAAGACGGATACTATGCCGGCTACACCTTC; j_call: TRBJ1-2; cdr3_length: 14; clone_size: .; v_call: TRBV25-1; d_call: .
cdr3_aa: CSAGDYGYTF; cdr3_nt: TGCAGCGCAGGGGACTATGGCTACACCTTC; j_call: TRBJ1-2; cdr3_length: 10; clone_size: .; v_call: TRBV29-1; d_call: .
cdr3_aa: CASSEGSAYEQYF; cdr3_nt: TGTGCCAGCAGTGAGGGAAGCGCCTACGAGCAGTACTTC; j_call: TRBJ2-7; cdr3_length: 13; clone_size: .; v_call: TRBV6-1; d_call: .
cdr3_aa: CASSQERGLQETQYF; cdr3_nt: TGCGCCAGCAGCCAAGAACGAGGGTTACAAGAGACCCAGTACTTC; j_call: TRBJ2-5; cdr3_length: 15; clone_size: few; v_call: TRBV4-1; d_call: .
cdr3_aa: CASSLFGSEAFF; cdr3_nt: TGTGCCAGCAGTTTATTTGGCAGCGAAGCTTTCTTT; j_call: TRBJ1-1; cdr3_length: 12; clone_size: .; v_call: TRBV27; d_call: .
cdr3_aa: CSGIGGSGYTF; cdr3_nt: TGCAGCGGGATTGGCGGAAGCGGCTACACCTTC; j_call: TRBJ1-2; cdr3_length: 11; clone_size: .; v_call: TRBV29-1; d_call: .
cdr3_aa: CTGSGPDTDTQYF; cdr3_nt: TGCACCGGTAGCGGACCTGACACAGATACGCAGTATTTT; j_call: TRBJ2-3; cdr3_length: 13; clone_size: once; v_call: TRBV29-1; d_call: .
cdr3_aa: CASTRIAGEDAETQYF; cdr3_nt: TGTGCCAGCACCCGCATCGCGGGGGAGGATGCAGAGACCCAGTACTTC; j_call: TRBJ2-5; cdr3_length: 16; clone_size: .; v_call: TRBV7-9; d_call: TRBD2
cdr3_aa: CASSDSSSEQYF; cdr3_nt: TGTGCCAGCAGTGACAGTTCGTCCGAGCAGTACTTC; j_call: TRBJ2-7; cdr3_length: 12; clone_size: .; v_call: TRBV25-1; d_call: .
cdr3_aa: CSAAGGGDTEAFF; cdr3_nt: TGCAGCGCCGCCGGGGGGGGCGACACTGAAGCTTTCTTT; j_call: TRBJ1-1; cdr3_length: 13; clone_size: .; v_call: TRBV29-1; d_call: .
cdr3_aa: CASSPTPPALIGYNEQFF; cdr3_nt: TGTGCCAGCAGCCCTACGCCCCCTGCGTTAATAGGCTACAATGAGCAGTTCTTC; j_call: TRBJ2-1; cdr3_length: 18; clone_size: once; v_call: TRBV9; d_call: .
cdr3_aa: CASTSAGGPQQVGNEQFF; cdr3_nt: TGTGCCAGCACCTCAGCGGGAGGGCCTCAACAGGTGGGCAATGAGCAGTTCTTC; j_call: TRBJ2-1; cdr3_length: 18; clone_size: .; v_call: TRBV27; d_call: TRBD2
cdr3_aa: CASSPPRGNEQFF; cdr3_nt: TGTGCCAGCAGCCCACCCCGCGGCAATGAGCAGTTCTTC; j_call: TRBJ2-1; cdr3_length: 13; clone_size: .; v_call: TRBV5-5; d_call: .
cdr3_aa: CASSLGVGGLGQPQHF; cdr3_nt: TGTGCCAGCAGCTTGGGAGTTGGGGGGCTAGGTCAGCCCCAGCATTTT; j_call: TRBJ1-5; cdr3_length: 16; clone_size: .; v_call: TRBV5-6; d_call: .
cdr3_aa: CASSSREGVFNYGYTF; cdr3_nt: TGTGCCAGCAGCTCACGTGAAGGGGTCTTTAACTATGGCTACACCTTC; j_call: TRBJ1-2; cdr3_length: 16; clone_size: .; v_call: TRBV13; d_call: .
cdr3_aa: CASSFGGAQETQYF; cdr3_nt: TGTGCCAGCAGCTTCGGGGGGGCCCAAGAGACCCAGTACTTC; j_call: TRBJ2-5; cdr3_length: 14; clone_size: .; v_call: TRBV7-2; d_call: TRBD2